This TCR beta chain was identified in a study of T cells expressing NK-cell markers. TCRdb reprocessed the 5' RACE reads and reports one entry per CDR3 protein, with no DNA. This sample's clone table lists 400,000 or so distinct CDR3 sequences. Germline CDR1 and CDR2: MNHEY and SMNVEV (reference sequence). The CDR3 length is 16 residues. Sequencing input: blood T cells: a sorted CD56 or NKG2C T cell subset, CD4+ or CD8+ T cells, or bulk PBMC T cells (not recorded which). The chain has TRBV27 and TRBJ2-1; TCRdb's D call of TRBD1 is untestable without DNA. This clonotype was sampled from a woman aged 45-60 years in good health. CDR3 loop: CASSFRGRGHRGEQFF.